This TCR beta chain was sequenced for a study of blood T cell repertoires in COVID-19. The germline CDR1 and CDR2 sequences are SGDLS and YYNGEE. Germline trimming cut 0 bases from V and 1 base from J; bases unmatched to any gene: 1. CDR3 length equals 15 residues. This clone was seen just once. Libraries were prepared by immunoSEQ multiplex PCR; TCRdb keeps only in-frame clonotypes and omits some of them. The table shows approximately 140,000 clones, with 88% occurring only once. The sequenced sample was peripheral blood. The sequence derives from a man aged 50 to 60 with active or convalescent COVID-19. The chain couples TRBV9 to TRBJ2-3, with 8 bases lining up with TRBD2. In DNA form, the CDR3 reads TGTGCCAGCAGCGTAGAGGGACTAGGCACAGATACGCAGTATTTT. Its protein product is CASSVEGLGTDTQYF.